Below are 27 T cell receptor beta chains sequenced from a single sample in a study of T-cell reconstitution after alpha-beta-depleted transplantation in children (dated by TCRdb to between 2015 and 2016). The library relied on PCR. The data were produced on an Illumina HiSeq 2500. TCR libraries were prepared with molecular barcoding, using unique molecular identifiers to normalize TCRbeta repertoire quantification. The public reads were reanalyzed by TCRdb: fastp trimming at Q25, MiXCR alignment, in-frame beta chains only. Each entry is one CDR3 protein sequence, shown with its most common DNA and genes. The sample table shows a few hundred thousand distinct CDR3 sequences, and under 20% are seen once. The top ten clonotypes cover around 30% of the sample. The treatment or condition label, read with the paper, signifies: allogeneic hematopoietic cell transplantation with graft depleted of TCRalphabeta T cells and CD19 B cells.

The source material was PBMCs, mostly from graft donor cells, sampled 360 days after TCRalphabeta/CD19-depleted stem cell transplant. These receptors all stem from a boy less than two years old who had a stem cell transplant for Wiskott-Aldrich syndrome, so the T cells may come from the graft donor.

The chain employs TRBV12-3 or TRBV12-4 and TRBJ1-6; maybe TRBD1 (6 bases). Trimming stripped 7 bases from V and 9 bases from J, with 16 bases between. The CDR3 consists of 14 residues. For the CDR3, the DNA is TGTGCCAGCAATACAGGGACTGAGAGTTCACCCCTCCACTTT. Its translation: CASNTGTESSPLHF.

The chain employs TRBV2 and TRBJ1-6, with D uncertain. Germline-derived CDR1 and CDR2 are SNHLY and FYNNEI. Trimming removed 1 base from V and 10 bases from J, with 11 bases in between. The CDR3 runs to 14 residues. CDR3 nucleotides: TGTGCCAGCAGTGAAGGGCAGCCCACCTCACCCCTCCACTTT. It yields the protein CASSEGQPTSPLHF.

This clonotype appeared a few times. V gene TRBV5-1 combines with J gene TRBJ2-2; D gene ambiguous. The CDR3 is 11 amino acids. CDR1 is SGHRS, CDR2 YFSETQ, per germline. V was shortened by 5 bases and J by 5 bases, with 4 bases between the two germline ends. The CDR3 protein is CASRLTGELFF. The DNA of the CDR3 is TGCGCCAGCAGATTAACCGGGGAGCTGTTTTTT. The full variable domain, completed using reference TRBV5-1 and TRBJ2-2, is KAGVTQTPRYLIKTRGQQVTLSCSPISGHRSVSWYQQTPGQGLQFLFEYFSETQRNKGNFPGRFSGRQFSNSRSEMNVSTLELGDSALYLCASRLTGELFFGEGSRLTVL.

This clonotype appeared a few times. The chain recombines TRBV7-6 with TRBJ1-5; TRBD1 matches at 7 bases. The CDR3 length is 15 residues. V was pared by 5 bases and J by 3 bases, with 7 bases of the junction left unmatched. CDR1 SGHVS and CDR2 FNYEAQ come from the germline V gene. The CDR3: CASSETGAVNQPQHF. The DNA for the CDR3 is TGTGCCAGCAGCGAAACAGGGGCAGTCAATCAGCCCCAGCATTTT.

V is TRBV6-2 or TRBV6-3 and J is TRBJ2-1, with a weak D call TRBD2 (5 bases). Trimming left V 3 bases short and J 9 bases short, with 15 bases between. The CDR3 is 14 residues long. Germline V gene lookup returns CDR1 MNHEY and CDR2 SVGEGT. CDR3 amino acids: CASSYLAIGGEQFF. CDR3 in DNA: TGTGCCAGCAGTTATTTGGCTATTGGAGGTGAGCAGTTCTTC.

The chain carries TRBV11-3 and TRBJ2-7; 13 bases match TRBD2. The CDR3 extends over 17 amino acids. Germline trimming cut 4 bases from V and 2 bases from J; bases unmatched to any gene: 8. Germline V gene data show CDR1 as SGHNT and CDR2 as YENEEA. The CDR3 spells CASSSLAGGPATYEQYF. In DNA form, the CDR3 reads TGTGCCAGCAGCTCACTAGCGGGAGGGCCGGCTACCTACGAGCAGTACTTC.

This clonotype was seen only a few times. The chain is built from TRBV12-3 or TRBV12-4 and TRBJ2-5; TRBD1 agrees at 10 bases. The CDR3 runs 15 residues. After removal of 3 bases from V and 5 bases from J, the junction contained 6 bases not matched to a gene. The CDR3, as DNA: TGTGCCAGCAGTTTCTCGACAGGGGGCGCTGAGACCCAGTACTTC. As protein: CASSFSTGGAETQYF.

This sequence joins TRBV29-1 and TRBJ2-7; 7 bases fit TRBD2. The CDR3 loop spans 15 amino acids. Trimming cost V 3 bases and J 3 bases; bases outside gene matches: 11. Germline CDR1 is SQVTM and CDR2 is ANQGSEA. CDR3 coding DNA: TGCAGCGTTGAGAATGGAGCGGGACCAGACTACGAGCAGTACTTC. It translates to CSVENGAGPDYEQYF.

This clonotype was seen a few times. J is TRBJ2-5 and V is TRBV7-9; 8 bases match TRBD2. V dropped 5 bases and J dropped 4; count of bases not matched to a gene: 9. The CDR3 has 15 residues. Germline CDR1 is SEHNR and CDR2 is FQNEAQ (reference sequence). The CDR3 loop reads CASSAYSGVGETQYF. The CDR3 DNA reads as TGTGCCAGCAGCGCTTATAGCGGGGTTGGAGAGACCCAGTACTTC.

The rearrangement joins TRBV10-2 to TRBJ2-1; TRBD1 agrees at 8 bases. The CDR3 has 13 residues. V shed 6 bases, J shed 6 bases, and the junction held 4 bases outside the gene matches. Germline loops: CDR1 WSHSY, CDR2 SAAADI. The CDR3 reads CASRVTGGNEQFF. Here the CDR3 DNA reads TGCGCCAGCAGAGTCACAGGGGGCAATGAGCAGTTCTTC.

This clonotype has more than one count but fewer than ten. This rearrangement joins TRBV10-2 to TRBJ2-2; TRBD1 matches at 8 bases. V shed 7 bases, J shed 5 bases, and the junction held 6 bases outside the gene matches. The length of the CDR3 is 14 residues. Germline V gene data show CDR1 as WSHSY and CDR2 as SAAADI. The CDR3 reads CASIRTGITGELFF. As DNA, the CDR3 is TGCGCCAGCATCCGGACAGGGATTACCGGGGAGCTGTTTTTT.

The chain recombines TRBV20-1 with TRBJ2-6; D not resolved. With 6 bases removed from V and 2 bases from J, the gap between germline ends came to 11 bases. The V gene's germline CDR1 is DFQATT and CDR2 SNEGSKA (reference sequence). This CDR3 has 14 amino acids. In nucleotides, the CDR3 is TGCAGTGCACCTGACAAGGCTGGGGCCAACGTCCTGACTTTC. It codes for CSAPDKAGANVLTF.

This chain uses TRBV5-1 with TRBJ2-7; D remains ambiguous. Germline values: CDR1 SGHRS, CDR2 YFSETQ. The CDR3 spans 13 residues. Trimming cost V 5 bases and J 0 bases, with 9 bases left between them. DNA for the CDR3: TGCGCCAGCAGTGCCCCCGTCTCCTACGAGCAGTACTTC. Protein sequence: CASSAPVSYEQYF.

V gene TRBV6-5 combines with J gene TRBJ2-7; D ambiguous. Per the germline V gene, CDR1 is MNHEY and CDR2 is SVGAGI. Trimming cost V 8 bases and J 3 bases, with 8 bases left between them. This CDR3 is built from 11 residues. CDR3 in amino acids: CASGSHYEQYF. The CDR3 nucleotides are TGTGCCAGCGGCTCACACTACGAGCAGTACTTC.

The sample holds a few counts of this clonotype. V is TRBV4-2 and J is TRBJ2-1; D unresolved. The CDR3 totals 13 residues. Germline V gene lookup returns CDR1 LGHNA and CDR2 YNFKEQ. V was trimmed by 1 base and J by 5 bases, leaving 6 bases between them. The CDR3, as DNA: TGTGCCAGCAGCCAAGTTAGGGACAATGAGCAGTTCTTC. It codes for CASSQVRDNEQFF.

This clonotype was found a few times. The V call is TRBV10-3, the J call TRBJ2-1; D not certain. Germline-derived CDR1 and CDR2 are ENHRY and SYGVKD. The CDR3 length is 11 residues. V lost 10 bases to trimming and J lost 5 bases, with 9 bases between them. This CDR3 reads CATQEHNEQFF. CDR3 DNA sequence: TGTGCCACCCAGGAACACAATGAGCAGTTCTTC.

This chain connects TRBV10-3 to TRBJ2-5; TRBD2 matches at 8 bases. The CDR3 loop spans 18 amino acids. Germline V gives CDR1 ENHRY, CDR2 SYGVKD. V lost 2 bases and J lost 0; bases outside the gene matches: 11. This CDR3 reads CAISENFYSTSDQETQYF. The CDR3 DNA reads TGTGCCATCAGTGAGAATTTCTACTCGACTAGCGACCAAGAGACCCAGTACTTC.

This chain links TRBV11-2 with TRBJ2-3, with D perhaps matching TRBD1 (6 bases). Trimming removed 5 bases from V and 1 base from J, with 16 bases in between. The CDR3 is made up of 16 amino acids. Germline V lookup: CDR1 SGHAT, CDR2 FQNNGV. CDR3 in amino acids: CASSPSRAGGTDTQYF. CDR3 nucleotide sequence: TGTGCCAGCAGCCCCTCCAGGGCAGGGGGCACAGATACGCAGTATTTT.

This clonotype has a handful of counts. The chain couples TRBV10-2 to TRBJ2-2, with D uncertain. V lost 7 bases and J 6 bases, leaving 6 bases between the germline ends. CDR1 and CDR2 (germline): WSHSY, SAAADI. CDR3 size: 11 residues. CDR3: CASTDSGELFF. CDR3 DNA sequence: TGCGCCAGCACTGATTCCGGGGAGCTGTTTTTT.

This CDR3 is CASSLSPTHIYNEQFF. Written as DNA, the CDR3 is TGCGCCAGCAGCTTGTCTCCCACACACATCTACAATGAGCAGTTCTTC. The chain links TRBV5-1 to TRBJ2-1; D gene uncertain. Per germline, CDR1 SGHRS and CDR2 YFSETQ. CDR3 length: 16 residues. V lost 1 base to trimming and J lost 3 bases, with 14 bases between them.

CDR3 bases: TGCAGCGTTGAAGTGGTTGAGCAGTTCTTC. Protein: CSVEVVEQFF. The chain couples TRBV29-1 to TRBJ2-1; no definite D call. Per germline, CDR1 SQVTM and CDR2 ANQGSEA. The CDR3 is made up of 10 amino acids. Trimming pared 1 base from V and 9 bases from J, leaving 4 bases between.

This clonotype was detected a few times. This chain connects TRBV7-2 to TRBJ2-7; tentative D call: TRBD2 (6 bases). The ends were cut back, 0 bases at V and 6 bases at J, with 27 bases in the middle. This CDR3 contains 19 residues. Germline V gives CDR1 SGHTA, CDR2 FQGNSA. CDR3 loop: CASSLATSPHTRRASEQYF. DNA for the CDR3: TGTGCCAGCAGCTTAGCAACTAGCCCACACACCCGGAGGGCAAGCGAGCAGTACTTC.

The chain couples TRBV7-2 to TRBJ2-7, with a possible D match to TRBD2 (6 bases). V lost 6 bases and J 2 bases, leaving 23 bases between the germline ends. This CDR3 spans 17 amino acids. Per the germline V gene, CDR1 is SGHTA and CDR2 is FQGNSA. DNA for the CDR3: TGTGCCAGCAGTCAATACCTGTCCGGGACTCGGCCCTACGAGCAGTACTTC. Translated: CASSQYLSGTRPYEQYF.

V usage is TRBV7-9 and J usage is TRBJ2-7, with D hard to call. CDR3 size: 14 residues. Germline values: CDR1 SEHNR, CDR2 FQNEAQ (reference sequence). V lost 4 bases and J 1 base, leaving 11 bases between the germline ends. CDR3 residues: CASSSYTESYEQYF. CDR3 DNA sequence: TGTGCCAGCAGCTCCTACACTGAGTCCTACGAGCAGTACTTC.

The sample holds a few counts of this clonotype. The J gene is TRBJ2-7, the V gene TRBV3-1; maybe TRBD1 (5 bases). V was pared by 2 bases and J by 6 bases, with 11 bases between. This CDR3 is built from 13 residues. In germline, CDR1 is LGHDT, CDR2 YNNKEL (reference sequence). For the CDR3, the DNA is TGTGCCAGCAGCCAATTGACAGTAGGCGAGCAGTACTTC. Protein sequence: CASSQLTVGEQYF.

This clonotype was counted a few times. The chain employs TRBV4-1 and TRBJ2-3; the D is unclear. Germline V CDR1 and CDR2: MGHRA, YSYEKL. This CDR3 has 12 amino acids. V was pared by 7 bases and J by 5 bases, with 10 bases between. The CDR3 sequence: CASKKPGDTQYF. In DNA, the CDR3 is TGCGCCAGCAAAAAGCCCGGAGATACGCAGTATTTT.

This chain uses TRBV11-2 with TRBJ1-5; the D is unclear. Germline CDR1 is SGHAT and CDR2 is FQNNGV. This CDR3 contains 13 residues. The V end was cut by 4 bases, the J end by 5 bases, with 9 bases between. CDR3 amino acids: CASSSFGYQPQHF. For the CDR3, the DNA is TGTGCCAGCAGCTCCTTTGGGTATCAGCCCCAGCATTTT.